This T cell receptor (beta chain) was documented in a study of blood T cell repertoires in COVID-19. In the authors' workflow: Amplification with reference gene primers provided the estimates of nucleated cell counts. Sequenced by immunoSEQ multiplex PCR; TCRdb stores in-frame clones only, minus some. V and J calls and clone size come straight from that table; D and trimming were deduced from the DNA. The sample includes roughly 440,000 clones, about nine tenths of them seen just once. The CDR3 is 17 residues long. The V segment lost 9 bases and the J segment 6 bases; nucleotides outside the gene matches: 20. Germline assignment: CDR1 LNHDA and CDR2 SQIVND (reference sequence).

The chain combines TRBV19 with TRBJ1-5, with 7 bases fitting TRBD1. Sequenced sample: peripheral blood. This receptor was obtained from a woman aged 45 to 65 with COVID-19, enrolled during active disease. CDR3 amino acids: CASRTTTGAQSIQPQHF. In DNA form, the CDR3 reads TGTGCCAGCCGAACAACCACAGGGGCTCAATCCATTCAGCCCCAGCATTTT.